This T cell receptor (beta chain) was found in a study of Tregs in tolerant kidney transplant recipients. Study findings and constraints: Validation in larger populations is needed because few patients were studied. Biological reproducibility was not directly addressed, but technical replication error appeared minimal.

Of note for this clone: Its antigen is unknown. The junction shows a germline mismatch at one end, possibly a read error.

Unstimulated regulatory T cells (CD4+CD25+CD127-), CD4+CD25- non-regulatory cells, CD4 and CD8 cells were FACS-sorted from thawed PBMCs. The CDR3 consists of 13 residues. Per the germline V gene, CDR1 is MNHEY and CDR2 is SVGAGI. Here immunoSEQ multiplex PCR was the method, and the copy in TCRdb shows in-frame clones only, minus some. The sample shows 200,000 to 300,000 clones, approximately 83% of them seen only once. This TCR was sampled from a human donor in good health. The gene calls are TRBV6-5 and TRBJ1-2, with D hard to call. The specimen was CD4+ T cells from blood. As DNA, the CDR3 is TGTGCCAGCAGTTACGGCAAGTTCTATGGCCACACCTTC. Translating it yields CASSYGKFYGHTF.